Shown below are 16 T cell receptor beta chains from a single sample sequenced in a study of shared clonotypes between healthy human individuals. Generated by immunoSEQ multiplex PCR, the TCRdb table keeps only in-frame clones and is missing some. This repertoire shows 2 million to 2.5 million clones, approximately 93% found once; its top ten account for approximately 0.37%. The specimen was naive CD4+ T cells from PBMCs. Subset noted: CD45RA+ positively selected. The source is a man between 18 and 35 years old in good health. Some clones in this sample may be carry-over from other donors' samples.

The chain is built from TRBV7-2 and TRBJ1-4; TRBD1 is a possible D gene (5 bases). Germline CDR1 and CDR2: SGHTA and FQGNSA. This CDR3 spans 14 amino acids. Deletions cut 5 bases from V and 8 bases from J, with 15 bases between. The CDR3 here is CASSRSGDREKLFF. The CDR3 nucleotides are TGTGCCAGCAGCCGCAGTGGGGACCGGGAAAAACTGTTTTTT.

V gene TRBV30 combines with J gene TRBJ1-1; TRBD1 agrees at 7 bases. The CDR3 is 12 amino acids. V was pared by 8 bases and J by 4 bases, with 7 bases of the junction left unmatched. Germline-derived CDR1 and CDR2 are GTSNPN and SVGIG (reference sequence). CDR3 loop: CAGRQGPTEAFF. The CDR3 DNA reads as TGTGCCGGAAGACAGGGTCCCACTGAAGCTTTCTTT. Complete variable domain (other parts from reference TRBV30 and TRBJ1-1): SQTIHQWPATLVQPVGSPLSLECTVEGTSNPNLYWYRQAAGRGLQLLFYSVGIGQISSEVPQNLSASRPQDRQFILSSKKLLLSDSGFYLCAGRQGPTEAFFGQGTRLTVV.

This clone was seen more than once but under ten times. The V call is TRBV27, the J call TRBJ2-2, with 7 nucleotides matching TRBD1. CDR3 length: 14 residues. Losses at the gene ends were 8 bases for V and 1 base for J; bases not matched to a gene: 4. Looked up from germline, CDR1 is MNHEY and CDR2 is SMNVEV (reference sequence). CDR3 in amino acids: CASGWTGNTGELFF. CDR3 nucleotide sequence: TGTGCCAGCGGATGGACAGGGAACACCGGGGAGCTGTTTTTT.

The chain recombines TRBV18 with TRBJ2-2; TRBD2 matches at 11 bases. This CDR3 is built from 15 residues. The V gene end was trimmed by 11 bases and the J gene end by 6 bases; junction bases not matched to a gene: 11. The germline gives CDR1 KGHSH, CDR2 LQKENI. The CDR3 loop reads CAGRTSGSKAGELFF. CDR3 in DNA: TGTGCCGGGAGAACTAGCGGGAGTAAGGCCGGGGAGCTGTTTTTT.

This chain uses TRBV7-8 with TRBJ2-3; D gene ambiguous. Germline V gene sequence: CDR1 SGHVS, CDR2 FQNEAQ. The CDR3 has 12 residues. The ends were cut back, 3 bases at V and 10 bases at J, with 11 bases in the middle. The CDR3 DNA sequence: TGTGCCAGCAGCTTTTTGGGTGTTGCGCAGTATTTT. Translating it yields CASSFLGVAQYF.

This sequence joins TRBV10-3 and TRBJ1-1; 10 nucleotides match TRBD1. The CDR3 loop spans 14 amino acids. J lost 6 bases, V lost 3 bases, and 4 bases had no gene match. Germline V gene sequence: CDR1 ENHRY, CDR2 SYGVKD. CDR3: CAISDTTGGSEAFF. DNA for the CDR3: TGTGCCATCAGTGACACGACAGGGGGCTCTGAAGCTTTCTTT.

Note on this clone: Other DNA sequences in the sample encode the same CDR3. The chain is built from TRBV5-1 and TRBJ1-1; D is unclear. The length of the CDR3 is 14 residues. Germline V lookup: CDR1 SGHRS, CDR2 YFSETQ. Trimming left V 0 bases short and J 3 bases short, with 9 bases between. The CDR3 sequence: CASSLATGDTEAFF. The CDR3 region has the DNA TGCGCCAGCAGCTTGGCCACTGGGGACACTGAAGCTTTCTTT. Together with reference TRBV5-1 and TRBJ1-1, the CDR3 gives the full variable domain: KAGVTQTPRYLIKTRGQQVTLSCSPISGHRSVSWYQQTPGQGLQFLFEYFSETQRNKGNFPGRFSGRQFSNSRSEMNVSTLELGDSALYLCASSLATGDTEAFFGQGTRLTVV.

This CDR3 is CASSEAPPGTWEKLFF. The CDR3 region has the DNA TGTGCCAGCAGTGAAGCGCCGCCAGGGACTTGGGAAAAACTGTTTTTT. The rearrangement uses TRBV6-1 and TRBJ1-4, with D possibly matching TRBD1 (5 bases). The CDR3 covers 16 residues. The germline V gene has CDR1 MNHNS and CDR2 SASEGT. Trimming left V 0 bases short and J 8 bases short, with 16 bases between.

The rearrangement joins TRBV5-4 to TRBJ2-3, with TRBD2 matching over 7 bases. There are 15 residues in the CDR3. With 4 bases clipped from V and 1 base from J, the junction kept 6 bases outside the gene matches. In germline, CDR1 is SGHNT, CDR2 YYREEE (reference sequence). The CDR3 spells CASSPSGDGTDTQYF. As DNA, the CDR3 is TGTGCCAGCAGCCCCAGCGGGGACGGCACAGATACGCAGTATTTT.

J is TRBJ1-2 and V is TRBV19; 9 bases are shared with TRBD1. Germline values: CDR1 LNHDA, CDR2 SQIVND (reference sequence). The CDR3 has 17 residues. Germline trimming cut 3 bases from V and 4 bases from J; bases unmatched to any gene: 12. CDR3 residues: CASSMNVAGQGVYGYTF. The CDR3 nucleotides are TGTGCCAGTAGTATGAATGTTGCGGGACAGGGAGTCTATGGCTACACCTTC. Supplemented by reference TRBV19 and TRBJ1-2, the full variable domain reads DGGITQSPKYLFRKEGQNVTLSCEQNLNHDAMYWYRQDPGQGLRLIYYSQIVNDFQKGDIAEGYSVSREKKESFPLTVTSAQKNPTAFYLCASSMNVAGQGVYGYTFGSGTRLTVV.

The V and J genes are TRBV30 and TRBJ1-4; 10 bases map to TRBD1. CDR1 and CDR2 from the germline V gene are GTSNPN and SVGIG (reference sequence). V dropped 3 bases and J dropped 8; count of bases not matched to a gene: 9. The CDR3 is 15 residues long. CDR3 coding DNA: TGTGCCTGGAGGGACAGGGGGTCGAACTACGAAAAACTGTTTTTT. Residues: CAWRDRGSNYEKLFF. The whole variable domain, filled in from reference TRBV30 and TRBJ1-4, reads SQTIHQWPATLVQPVGSPLSLECTVEGTSNPNLYWYRQAAGRGLQLLFYSVGIGQISSEVPQNLSASRPQDRQFILSSKKLLLSDSGFYLCAWRDRGSNYEKLFFGSGTQLSVL.

The V and J genes are TRBV7-6 and TRBJ1-1, with 8 nucleotides matching TRBD1. The CDR3 spans 13 residues. V lost 1 base to trimming and J lost 10 bases; unmatched junction nucleotides: 5. Germline V lookup: CDR1 SGHVS, CDR2 FNYEAQ. The CDR3 DNA is TGTGCCAGCAGCTTAGGACGAGGGACAGGAGCTTTCTTT. As protein: CASSLGRGTGAFF.

There are a few counts of this clone. This chain links TRBV27 with TRBJ1-1; tentative D call: TRBD1 (5 bases). V lost 7 bases and J 12 bases, leaving 18 bases between the germline ends. The CDR3 consists of 12 residues. CDR1 and CDR2 (germline): MNHEY, SMNVEV (reference sequence). This CDR3 reads CASKTGRGPSFF. The CDR3 nucleotides are TGTGCCAGCAAGACGGGGAGGGGCCCCTCTTTCTTT.

The chain uses TRBV29-1 and TRBJ2-7, with D unresolved. V lost 4 bases to trimming and J lost 5 bases, with 12 bases between them. The CDR3 loop spans 12 amino acids. CDR1 is SQVTM and CDR2 is ANQGSEA in the germline V gene. The CDR3 loop is CSVVSWGNEQYF. The CDR3 DNA sequence: TGCAGCGTTGTAAGTTGGGGTAACGAGCAGTACTTC.

This clone was found once. This chain links TRBV9 with TRBJ2-5; unclear D gene. V lost 3 bases to trimming and J lost 1 base, with 10 bases between them. CDR1 and CDR2 (germline): SGDLS, YYNGEE. CDR3 length: 14 residues. As DNA, the CDR3 is TGTGCCAGCAGCGGGGCAGCTATCCAAGAGACCCAGTACTTC. It codes for CASSGAAIQETQYF. Full variable domain (remainder filled in from reference TRBV9 and TRBJ2-5): DSGVTQTPKHLITATGQRVTLRCSPRSGDLSVYWYQQSLDQGLQFLIQYYNGEERAKGNILERFSAQQFPDLHSELNLSSLELGDSALYFCASSGAAIQETQYFGPGTRLLVL.

The chain employs TRBV5-1 and TRBJ2-2; TRBD2 matches at 7 bases. The germline V gene has CDR1 SGHRS and CDR2 YFSETQ. This CDR3 has 16 amino acids. V shed 0 bases and J 1 base; nucleotides not matched to a gene: 3. The CDR3: CASSLDASGNTGELFF. DNA of the CDR3: TGCGCCAGCAGCTTGGATGCTAGCGGGAACACCGGGGAGCTGTTTTTT.